Below, 5 T cell receptor beta chains from the same sample are listed, as sequenced in a study of blood T cell repertoires in COVID-19. Using immunoSEQ multiplex PCR, the repertoire was profiled, and TCRdb retains in-frame clones only, with some absent. The sample records roughly 50,000 clones, about 88% being singletons. Material for sequencing was peripheral blood. These receptors were taken from a human donor with active COVID-19. The donor label of this sample is uncertain.

The chain recombines TRBV7-2 with TRBJ1-2, with D possibly TRBD1 on 5 matching bases. V was cut by 6 bases and J by 4 bases, with 12 bases left in between. CDR3 length: 13 amino acids. Germline-derived CDR1 and CDR2 are SGHTA and FQGNSA. The CDR3 region is CASSTQTAYGYTF. The CDR3 DNA sequence: TGTGCCAGCAGTACCCAGACAGCCTATGGCTACACCTTC.

The rearrangement uses TRBV6-5 and TRBJ2-5, with D uncertain. The V and J ends lost 8 bases and 5 bases respectively, with 18 bases between them. The CDR3 is 14 residues long. In germline, CDR1 is MNHEY, CDR2 SVGAGI. The CDR3 here is CASQTPTVSETQYF. Written as DNA, the CDR3 is TGTGCCAGCCAGACACCTACCGTGAGCGAGACCCAGTACTTC.

The chain combines TRBV19 with TRBJ1-1; D is unresolved. Trimming took off 10 bases at V and 12 bases at J, with 21 bases between the two ends. CDR1 and CDR2 from the germline V gene are LNHDA and SQIVND (reference sequence). This CDR3 has 12 residues. The CDR3 region has the DNA TGTGCCACCGCCGATATTGGTTTGTGGCCTTTCTTT. Translating it yields CATADIGLWPFF.

The chain couples TRBV4-2 to TRBJ1-5, with D hard to call. Trimming removed 0 bases from V and 2 bases from J, with 17 bases in between. In germline, CDR1 is LGHNA, CDR2 YNFKEQ. The CDR3 contains 18 residues. CDR3 coding DNA: TGTGCCAGCAGCCAAGAAATATCGGGAAGTGCAGGCAATCAGCCCCAGCATTTT. Its translation is CASSQEISGSAGNQPQHF.

The genes are TRBV3-1 (or the pseudogene TRBV3-2) and TRBJ2-1; TRBD2 agrees at 10 bases. Germline V CDR1 and CDR2: LGHDT, YNNKEL (reference sequence). The CDR3 is 17 residues long. V lost 3 bases, J lost 7 bases, and 12 bases stayed unmatched. CDR3 protein: CASSHRLRTSGINEQFF. The DNA of the CDR3 is TGTGCCAGCAGCCATCGGTTAAGGACTAGCGGTATTAATGAGCAGTTCTTC.